One TCR beta chain is described in this entry. Antigen unknown. The data are from a study of shared clonotypes between healthy human individuals. Looking at the study overall: For every donor, three CD4 naive, three CD4 memory, two CD8 naive and one CD8 memory plates were used. Findings and limits, study-wide: The genetic and exposure-history diversity represented was limited by few donors. Around 5% of naive CD4 clonotypes were common to a few donors. Naive subsets, compared against memory subsets, generally had larger estimated richness values.

Sequencing used immunoSEQ multiplex PCR; TCRdb keeps in-frame clones, though not all of them. The table lists over 2 million clones, roughly 94% of them singletons. CDR1 SGHRS and CDR2 YFSETQ come from the germline V gene. This CDR3 spans 15 amino acids. V lost 7 bases to trimming and J lost 6 bases; unmatched junction nucleotides: 6. The sample comprised naive CD4+ T cells sorted from blood. The subset: CD45RA+ positively selected. The J gene is TRBJ2-2, the V gene TRBV5-1, with 13 bases aligning to TRBD2. This clonotype was sampled from a man in his late teens or twenties in good health. The CDR3 DNA follows: TGCGCCAGCGGAGGACTAGCGGGGGCCCCCGGGGAGCTGTTTTTT. It translates to CASGGLAGAPGELFF.